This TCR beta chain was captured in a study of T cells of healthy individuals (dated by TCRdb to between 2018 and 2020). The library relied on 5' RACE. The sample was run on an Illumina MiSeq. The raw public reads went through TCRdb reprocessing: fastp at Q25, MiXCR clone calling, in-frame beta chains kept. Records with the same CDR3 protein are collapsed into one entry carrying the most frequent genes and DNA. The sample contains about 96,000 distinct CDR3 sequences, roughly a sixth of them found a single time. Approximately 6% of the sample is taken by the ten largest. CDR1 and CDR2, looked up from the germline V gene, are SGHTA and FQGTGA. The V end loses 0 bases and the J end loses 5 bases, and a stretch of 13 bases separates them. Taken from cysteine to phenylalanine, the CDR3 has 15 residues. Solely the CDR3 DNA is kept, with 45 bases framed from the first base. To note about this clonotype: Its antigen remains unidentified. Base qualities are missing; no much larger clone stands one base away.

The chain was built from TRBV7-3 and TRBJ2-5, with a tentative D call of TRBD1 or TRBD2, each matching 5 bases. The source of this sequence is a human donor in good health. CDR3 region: CASSLTGRGGETQYF. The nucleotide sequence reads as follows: TGTGCCAGCAGCTTAACGGGACGGGGTGGGGAGACCCAGTACTTC. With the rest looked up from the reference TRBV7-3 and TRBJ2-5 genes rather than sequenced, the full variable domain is GAGVSQTPSNKVTEKGKYVELRCDPISGHTALYWYRQSLGQGPEFLIYFQGTGAADDSGLPNDRFFAVRPEGSVSTLKIQRTERGDSAVYLCASSLTGRGGETQYFGPGTRLLVL.